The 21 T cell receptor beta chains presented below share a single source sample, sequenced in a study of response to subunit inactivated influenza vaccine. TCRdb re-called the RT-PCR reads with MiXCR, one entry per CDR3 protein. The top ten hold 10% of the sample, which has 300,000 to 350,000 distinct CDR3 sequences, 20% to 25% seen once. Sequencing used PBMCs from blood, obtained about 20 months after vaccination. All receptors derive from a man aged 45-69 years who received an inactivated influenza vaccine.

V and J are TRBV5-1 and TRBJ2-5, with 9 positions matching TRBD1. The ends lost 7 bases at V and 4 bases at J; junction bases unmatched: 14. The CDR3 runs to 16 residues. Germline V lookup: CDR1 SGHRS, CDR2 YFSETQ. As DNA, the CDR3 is TGCGCCAGCGCATCCAGTTACAGGGGGCGTGTAGAGACCCAGTACTTC. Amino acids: CASASSYRGRVETQYF.

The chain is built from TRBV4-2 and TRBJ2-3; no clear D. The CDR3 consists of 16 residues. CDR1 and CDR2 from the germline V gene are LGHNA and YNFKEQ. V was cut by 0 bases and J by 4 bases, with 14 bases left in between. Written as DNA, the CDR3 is TGTGCCAGCAGCCAAGATAACCCCTCGGTCGCAGATACGCAGTATTTT. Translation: CASSQDNPSVADTQYF.

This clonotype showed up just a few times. The CDR3 sequence: CASSSAPLGAGGYTF. In DNA form, the CDR3 reads TGTGCCAGCAGTTCAGCCCCCTTAGGGGCAGGCGGCTACACCTTC. This rearrangement joins TRBV28 to TRBJ1-2, with a tentative D call TRBD1 (5 bases). CDR3 size: 15 residues. V was trimmed by 4 bases and J by 8 bases, leaving 20 bases between them. The V gene's germline CDR1 is MDHEN and CDR2 SYDVKM.

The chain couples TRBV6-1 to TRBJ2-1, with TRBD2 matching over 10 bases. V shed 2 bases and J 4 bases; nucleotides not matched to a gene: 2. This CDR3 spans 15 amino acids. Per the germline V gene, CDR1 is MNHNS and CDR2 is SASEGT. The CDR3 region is CASSELAGAYNEQFF. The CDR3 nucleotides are TGTGCCAGCAGTGAACTAGCGGGGGCTTACAATGAGCAGTTCTTC.

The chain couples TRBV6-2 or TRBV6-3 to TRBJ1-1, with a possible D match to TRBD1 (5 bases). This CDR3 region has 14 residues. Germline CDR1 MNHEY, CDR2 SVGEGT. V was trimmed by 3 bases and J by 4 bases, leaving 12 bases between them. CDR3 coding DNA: TGTGCCAGCAGTTATATCGGGGCTGGCACTGAAGCTTTCTTT. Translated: CASSYIGAGTEAFF.

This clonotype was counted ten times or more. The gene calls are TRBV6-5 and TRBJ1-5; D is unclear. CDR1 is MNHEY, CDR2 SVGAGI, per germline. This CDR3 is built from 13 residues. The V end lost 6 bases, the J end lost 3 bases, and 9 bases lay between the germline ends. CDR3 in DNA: TGTGCCAGCAGCTCCTCCTCCAATCAGCCCCAGCATTTT. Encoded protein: CASSSSSNQPQHF.

The CDR3 loop is CASSVTGPHEQYF. CDR3 DNA sequence: TGCGCCAGCAGTGTAACGGGTCCCCACGAGCAGTACTTC. V and J are TRBV5-1 and TRBJ2-7; D not certain. The CDR3 runs 13 residues. Per germline, CDR1 SGHRS and CDR2 YFSETQ. The germline V and J ends were trimmed by 5 bases and 5 bases, with 14 bases remaining between them. The entire variable domain, with the rest obtained from reference TRBV5-1 and TRBJ2-7, is as follows: KAGVTQTPRYLIKTRGQQVTLSCSPISGHRSVSWYQQTPGQGLQFLFEYFSETQRNKGNFPGRFSGRQFSNSRSEMNVSTLELGDSALYLCASSVTGPHEQYFGPGTRLTVT.

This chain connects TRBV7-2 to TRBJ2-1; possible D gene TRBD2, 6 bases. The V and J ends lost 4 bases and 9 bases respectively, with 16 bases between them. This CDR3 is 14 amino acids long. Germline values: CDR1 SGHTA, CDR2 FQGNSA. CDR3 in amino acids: CASSSQAPGGEQFF. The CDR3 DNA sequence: TGTGCCAGCAGCTCACAGGCTCCCGGGGGTGAGCAGTTCTTC.

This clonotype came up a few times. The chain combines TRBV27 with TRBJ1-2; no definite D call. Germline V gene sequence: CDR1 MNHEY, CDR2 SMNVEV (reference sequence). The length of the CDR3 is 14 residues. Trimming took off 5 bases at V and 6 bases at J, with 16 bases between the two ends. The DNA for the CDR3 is TGTGCCAGCAGTCCCTGGACGGGAAAGGATGGCTACACCTTC. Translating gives CASSPWTGKDGYTF.

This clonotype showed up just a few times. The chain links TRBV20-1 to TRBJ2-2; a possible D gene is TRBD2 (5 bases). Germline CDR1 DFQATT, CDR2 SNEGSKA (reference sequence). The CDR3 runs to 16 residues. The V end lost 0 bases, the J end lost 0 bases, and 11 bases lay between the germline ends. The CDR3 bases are TGCAGTGCTAGAGAGGCTAGCAGATCGAACACCGGGGAGCTGTTTTTT. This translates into CSAREASRSNTGELFF.

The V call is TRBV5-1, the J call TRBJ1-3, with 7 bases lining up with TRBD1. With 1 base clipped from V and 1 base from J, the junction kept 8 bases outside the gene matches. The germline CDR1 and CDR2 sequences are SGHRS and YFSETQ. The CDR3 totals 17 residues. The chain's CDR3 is CASSLYLQGNSGNTIYF. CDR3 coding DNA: TGCGCCAGCAGCTTGTACCTACAGGGGAATTCTGGAAACACCATATATTTT.

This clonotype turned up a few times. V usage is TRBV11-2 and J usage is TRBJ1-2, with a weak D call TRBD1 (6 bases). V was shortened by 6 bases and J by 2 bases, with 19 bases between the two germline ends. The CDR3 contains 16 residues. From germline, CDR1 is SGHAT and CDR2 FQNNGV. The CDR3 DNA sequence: TGTGCCAGCAGGCCCTTGGCAGGGGAACGAAACTATGGCTACACCTTC. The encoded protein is CASRPLAGERNYGYTF.

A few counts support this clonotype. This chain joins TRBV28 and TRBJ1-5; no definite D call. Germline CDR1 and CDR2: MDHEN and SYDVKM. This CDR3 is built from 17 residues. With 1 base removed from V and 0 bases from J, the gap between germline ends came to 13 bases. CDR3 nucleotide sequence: TGTGCCAGCAGTTTATATAGGTCGGGGTATAGCAATCAGCCCCAGCATTTT. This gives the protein CASSLYRSGYSNQPQHF.

In DNA, the CDR3 is TGTGCCAGCAGCTGGACAGGGTTGCCTTCGAACACTGAAGCTTTCTTT. Translation: CASSWTGLPSNTEAFF. The chain links TRBV7-9 to TRBJ1-1; 8 positions agree with TRBD1. CDR1 is SEHNR, CDR2 FQNEAQ, per germline (reference sequence). The CDR3 has 16 residues. With 4 bases clipped from V and 1 base from J, the junction kept 8 bases outside the gene matches.

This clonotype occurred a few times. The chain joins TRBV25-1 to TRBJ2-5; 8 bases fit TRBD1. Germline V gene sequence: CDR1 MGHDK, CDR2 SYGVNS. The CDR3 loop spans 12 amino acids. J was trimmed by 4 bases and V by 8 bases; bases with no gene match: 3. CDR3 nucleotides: TGTGCCAGCGTTACAGGGGGAGAGACCCAGTACTTC. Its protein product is CASVTGGETQYF.

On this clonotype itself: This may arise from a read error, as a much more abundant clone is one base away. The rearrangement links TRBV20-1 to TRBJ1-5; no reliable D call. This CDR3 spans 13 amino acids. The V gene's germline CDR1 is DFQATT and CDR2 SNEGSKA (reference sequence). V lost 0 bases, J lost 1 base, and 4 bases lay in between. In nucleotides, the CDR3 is TGCAGTGCTAGAGATGTGAGCAATCAGCCCCAGCATTTT. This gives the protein CSARDVSNQPQHF.

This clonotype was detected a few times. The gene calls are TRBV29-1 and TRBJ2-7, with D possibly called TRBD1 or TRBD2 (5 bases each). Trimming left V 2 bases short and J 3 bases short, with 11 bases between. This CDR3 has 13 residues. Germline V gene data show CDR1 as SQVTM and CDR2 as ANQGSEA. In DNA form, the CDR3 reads TGCAGCGTTGAAACCGTGGGGGACTACGAGCAGTACTTC. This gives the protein CSVETVGDYEQYF.

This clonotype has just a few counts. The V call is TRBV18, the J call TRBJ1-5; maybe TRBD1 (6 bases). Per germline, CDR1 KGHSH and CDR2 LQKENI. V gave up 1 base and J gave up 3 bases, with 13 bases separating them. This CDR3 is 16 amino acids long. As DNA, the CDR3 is TGTGCCAGCTCACCACAATCGAACAGGGCCAATCAGCCCCAGCATTTT. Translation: CASSPQSNRANQPQHF.

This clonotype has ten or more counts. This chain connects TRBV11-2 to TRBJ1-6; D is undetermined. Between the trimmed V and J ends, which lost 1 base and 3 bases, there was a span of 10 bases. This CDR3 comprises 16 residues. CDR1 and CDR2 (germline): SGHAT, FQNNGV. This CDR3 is CASSLAPVNYNSPLHF. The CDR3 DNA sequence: TGTGCCAGCAGCTTAGCTCCAGTGAACTATAATTCACCCCTCCACTTT.

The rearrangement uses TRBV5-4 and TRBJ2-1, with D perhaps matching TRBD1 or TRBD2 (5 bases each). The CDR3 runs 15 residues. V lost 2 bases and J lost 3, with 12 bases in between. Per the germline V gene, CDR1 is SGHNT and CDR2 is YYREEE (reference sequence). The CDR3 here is CASSFRDRLYNEQFF. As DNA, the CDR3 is TGTGCCAGCAGCTTCCGGGACCGTCTCTACAATGAGCAGTTCTTC.

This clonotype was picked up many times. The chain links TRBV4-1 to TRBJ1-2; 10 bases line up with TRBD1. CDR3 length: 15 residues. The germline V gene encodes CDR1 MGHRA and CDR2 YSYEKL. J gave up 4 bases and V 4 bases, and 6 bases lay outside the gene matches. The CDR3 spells CASSPGQGLGYGYTF. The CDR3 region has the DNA TGCGCCAGCAGCCCGGGACAGGGGCTCGGCTATGGCTACACCTTC.